This TCR beta chain was found in a study of CD8+ T cells in alopecia areata. TCR sequencing used cDNA made by reverse transcription of extracted RNA. Assay: immunoSEQ multiplex PCR; the TCRdb copy retains only in-frame clones and omits some. This sample carries 150,000 to 180,000 clones, 40% to 65% of them seen once, and the ten largest clones take roughly 21%. CDR3 length: 11 amino acids. V lost 5 bases, J lost 3 bases, and 8 bases lay in between. Germline values: CDR1 DFQATT, CDR2 SNEGSKA (reference sequence). Material: CD8+ T cells sorted from blood, obtained at week 0. This sequence originates from a human donor with alopecia areata. The chain couples TRBV20-1 to TRBJ2-7, with D tentatively TRBD1 (5 bases). The CDR3 here is CSARTLYEQYF. The CDR3 coding sequence is TGCAGTGCTCGGACACTCTACGAGCAGTACTTC.